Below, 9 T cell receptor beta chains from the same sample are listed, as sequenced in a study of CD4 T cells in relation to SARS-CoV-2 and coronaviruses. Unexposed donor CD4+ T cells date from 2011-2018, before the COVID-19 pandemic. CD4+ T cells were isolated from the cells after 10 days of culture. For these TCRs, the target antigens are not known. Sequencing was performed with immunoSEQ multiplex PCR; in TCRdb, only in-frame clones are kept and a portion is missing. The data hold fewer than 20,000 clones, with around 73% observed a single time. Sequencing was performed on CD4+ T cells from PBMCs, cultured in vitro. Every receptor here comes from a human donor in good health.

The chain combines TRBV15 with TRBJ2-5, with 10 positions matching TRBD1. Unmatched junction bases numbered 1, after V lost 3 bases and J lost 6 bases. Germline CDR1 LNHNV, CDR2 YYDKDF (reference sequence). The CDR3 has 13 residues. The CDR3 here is CATSRDRGKTQYF. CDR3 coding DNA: TGTGCCACCAGCAGGGACAGGGGGAAGACCCAGTACTTC.

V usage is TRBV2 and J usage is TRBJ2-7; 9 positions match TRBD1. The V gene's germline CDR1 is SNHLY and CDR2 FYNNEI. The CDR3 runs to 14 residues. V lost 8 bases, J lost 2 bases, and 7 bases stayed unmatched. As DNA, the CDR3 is TGTGCCAGCCGCTGGGACAGGGTAACCTACGAGCAGTACTTC. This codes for CASRWDRVTYEQYF.

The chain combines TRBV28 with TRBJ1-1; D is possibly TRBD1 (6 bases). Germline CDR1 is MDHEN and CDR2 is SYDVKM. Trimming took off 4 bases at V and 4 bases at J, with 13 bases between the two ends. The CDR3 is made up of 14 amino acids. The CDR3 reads CASSYPGQLTEAFF. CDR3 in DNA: TGTGCCAGCAGTTACCCGGGACAACTCACTGAAGCTTTCTTT.

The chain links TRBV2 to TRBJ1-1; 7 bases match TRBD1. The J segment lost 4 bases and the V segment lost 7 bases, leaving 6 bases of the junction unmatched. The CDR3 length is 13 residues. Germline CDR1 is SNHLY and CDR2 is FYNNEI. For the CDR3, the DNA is TGTGCCAGCAACCGGGACAGTGGCACTGAAGCTTTCTTT. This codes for CASNRDSGTEAFF. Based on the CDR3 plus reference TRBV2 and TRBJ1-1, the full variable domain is EPEVTQTPSHQVTQMGQEVILRCVPISNHLYFYWYRQILGQKVEFLVSFYNNEISEKSEIFDDQFSVERPDGSNFTLKIRSTKLEDSAMYFCASNRDSGTEAFFGQGTRLTVV.

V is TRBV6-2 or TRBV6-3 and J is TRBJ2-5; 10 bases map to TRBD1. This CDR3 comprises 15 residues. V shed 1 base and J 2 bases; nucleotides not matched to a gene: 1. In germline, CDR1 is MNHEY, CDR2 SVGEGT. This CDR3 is CASSYWDRGQETQYF. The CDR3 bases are TGTGCCAGCAGTTACTGGGACAGGGGACAAGAGACCCAGTACTTC.

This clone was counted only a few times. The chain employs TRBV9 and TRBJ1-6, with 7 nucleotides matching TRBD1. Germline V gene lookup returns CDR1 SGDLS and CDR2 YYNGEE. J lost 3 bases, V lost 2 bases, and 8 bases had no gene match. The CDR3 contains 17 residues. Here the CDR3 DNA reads TGTGCCAGCAGCGTGGGGGACAGTAAATACTATAATTCACCCCTCCACTTT. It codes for CASSVGDSKYYNSPLHF. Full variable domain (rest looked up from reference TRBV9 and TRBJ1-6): DSGVTQTPKHLITATGQRVTLRCSPRSGDLSVYWYQQSLDQGLQFLIQYYNGEERAKGNILERFSAQQFPDLHSELNLSSLELGDSALYFCASSVGDSKYYNSPLHFGNGTRLTVT.

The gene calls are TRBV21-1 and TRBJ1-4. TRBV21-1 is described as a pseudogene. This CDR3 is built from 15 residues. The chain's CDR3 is CASKKGRGVNEKLFF. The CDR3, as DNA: TGTGCCAGCAAAAAAGGCCGGGGGGTTAATGAAAAACTGTTTTTT.

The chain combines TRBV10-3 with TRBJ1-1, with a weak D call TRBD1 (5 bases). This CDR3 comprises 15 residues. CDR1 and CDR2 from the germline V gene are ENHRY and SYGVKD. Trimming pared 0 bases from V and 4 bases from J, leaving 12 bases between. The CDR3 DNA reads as TGTGCCATCAGTGAGTCTAGGGCAGGGATCACTGAAGCTTTCTTT. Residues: CAISESRAGITEAFF.

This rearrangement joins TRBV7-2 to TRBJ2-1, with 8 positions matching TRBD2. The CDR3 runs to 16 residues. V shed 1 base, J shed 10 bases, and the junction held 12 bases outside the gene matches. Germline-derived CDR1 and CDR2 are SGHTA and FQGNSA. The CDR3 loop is CASSLVATSATGEQFF. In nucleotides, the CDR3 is TGTGCCAGCAGCTTAGTTGCGACTAGCGCCACCGGGGAGCAGTTCTTC.